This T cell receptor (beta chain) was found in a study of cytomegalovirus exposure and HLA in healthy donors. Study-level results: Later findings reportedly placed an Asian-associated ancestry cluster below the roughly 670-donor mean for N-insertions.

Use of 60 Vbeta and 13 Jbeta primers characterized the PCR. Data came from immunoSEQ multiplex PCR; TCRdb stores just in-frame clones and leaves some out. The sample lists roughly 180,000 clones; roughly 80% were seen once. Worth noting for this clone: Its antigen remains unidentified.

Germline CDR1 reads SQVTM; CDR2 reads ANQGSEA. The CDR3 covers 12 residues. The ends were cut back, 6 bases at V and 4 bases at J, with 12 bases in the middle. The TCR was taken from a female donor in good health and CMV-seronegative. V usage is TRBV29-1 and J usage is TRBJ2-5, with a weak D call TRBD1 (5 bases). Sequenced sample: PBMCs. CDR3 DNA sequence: TGCAGCGTCGCTGAGACAGCAGAGACCCAGTACTTC. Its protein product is CSVAETAETQYF.